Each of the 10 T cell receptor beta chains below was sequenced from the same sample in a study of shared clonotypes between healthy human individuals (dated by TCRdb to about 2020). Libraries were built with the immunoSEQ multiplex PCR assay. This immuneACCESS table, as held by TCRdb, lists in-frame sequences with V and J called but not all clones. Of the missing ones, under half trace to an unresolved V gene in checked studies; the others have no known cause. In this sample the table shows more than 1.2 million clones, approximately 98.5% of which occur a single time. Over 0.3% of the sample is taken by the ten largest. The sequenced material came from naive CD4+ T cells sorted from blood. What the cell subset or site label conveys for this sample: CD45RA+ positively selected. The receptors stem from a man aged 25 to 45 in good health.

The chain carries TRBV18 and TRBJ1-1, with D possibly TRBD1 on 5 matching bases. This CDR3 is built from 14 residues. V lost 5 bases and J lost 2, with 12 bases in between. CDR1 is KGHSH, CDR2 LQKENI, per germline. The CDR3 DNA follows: TGTGCCAGCTCATCCGACAGCAAAAACACTGAAGCTTTCTTT. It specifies CASSSDSKNTEAFF.

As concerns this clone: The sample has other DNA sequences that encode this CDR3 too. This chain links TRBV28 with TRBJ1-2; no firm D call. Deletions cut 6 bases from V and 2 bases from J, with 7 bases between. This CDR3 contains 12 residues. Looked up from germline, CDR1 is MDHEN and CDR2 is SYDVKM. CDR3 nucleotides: TGTGCCAGCAGCCTAAGAAACTATGGCTACACCTTC. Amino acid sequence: CASSLRNYGYTF.

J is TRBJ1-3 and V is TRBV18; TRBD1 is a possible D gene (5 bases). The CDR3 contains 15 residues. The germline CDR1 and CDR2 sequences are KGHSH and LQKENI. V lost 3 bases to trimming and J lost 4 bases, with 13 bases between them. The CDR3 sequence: CASSPWDRLGNTIYF. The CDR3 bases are TGTGCCAGCTCACCTTGGGACCGGTTGGGAAACACCATATATTTT. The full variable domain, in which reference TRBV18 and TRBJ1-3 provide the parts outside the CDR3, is NAGVMQNPRHLVRRRGQEARLRCSPMKGHSHVYWYRQLPEEGLKFMVYLQKENIIDESGMPKERFSAEFPKEGPSILRIQQVVRGDSAAYFCASSPWDRLGNTIYFGEGSWLTVV.

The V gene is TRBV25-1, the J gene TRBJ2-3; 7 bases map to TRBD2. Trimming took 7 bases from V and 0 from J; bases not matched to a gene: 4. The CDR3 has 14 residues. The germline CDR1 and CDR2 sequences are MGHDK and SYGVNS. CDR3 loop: CASTSSGSTDTQYF. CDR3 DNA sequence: TGTGCCAGCACCTCTAGCGGTAGCACAGATACGCAGTATTTT.

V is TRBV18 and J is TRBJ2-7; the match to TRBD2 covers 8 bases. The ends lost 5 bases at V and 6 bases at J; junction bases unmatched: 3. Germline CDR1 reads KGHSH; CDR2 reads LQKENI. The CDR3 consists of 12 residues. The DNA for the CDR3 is TGTGCCAGCTCAGCCGGGAGGGTCGAGCAGTACTTC. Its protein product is CASSAGRVEQYF.

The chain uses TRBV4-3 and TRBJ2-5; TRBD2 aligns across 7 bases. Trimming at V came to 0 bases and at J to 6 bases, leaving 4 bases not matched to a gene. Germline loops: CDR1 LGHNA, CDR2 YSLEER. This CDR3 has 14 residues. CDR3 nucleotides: TGCGCCAGCAGCCAAGACGGACTAGTGAAGACCCAGTACTTC. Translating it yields CASSQDGLVKTQYF.

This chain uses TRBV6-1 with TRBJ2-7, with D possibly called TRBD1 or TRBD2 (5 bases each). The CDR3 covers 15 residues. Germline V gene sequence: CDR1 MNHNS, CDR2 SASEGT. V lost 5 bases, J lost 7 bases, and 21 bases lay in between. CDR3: CASSRPGTAAREQYF. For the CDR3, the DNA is TGTGCCAGCAGTCGGCCCGGGACCGCCGCTCGGGAGCAGTACTTC.

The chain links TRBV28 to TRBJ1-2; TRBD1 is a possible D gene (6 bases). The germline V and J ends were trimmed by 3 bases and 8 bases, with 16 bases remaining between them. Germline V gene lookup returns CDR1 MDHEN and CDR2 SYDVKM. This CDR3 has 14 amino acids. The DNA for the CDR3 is TGTGCCAGCAGTTTCCGAGGGCAGGGGAACGGCTACACCTTC. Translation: CASSFRGQGNGYTF.

The CDR3 loop is CASSSQREGGEQYF. The CDR3 bases are TGTGCCAGCAGCTCCCAGCGGGAAGGCGGCGAGCAGTACTTC. V and J are TRBV7-6 and TRBJ2-7; 7 nucleotides line up with TRBD2. CDR3 length equals 14 residues. Germline V gene lookup returns CDR1 SGHVS and CDR2 FNYEAQ. Trimming at V came to 4 bases and at J to 6 bases, leaving 9 bases not matched to a gene.

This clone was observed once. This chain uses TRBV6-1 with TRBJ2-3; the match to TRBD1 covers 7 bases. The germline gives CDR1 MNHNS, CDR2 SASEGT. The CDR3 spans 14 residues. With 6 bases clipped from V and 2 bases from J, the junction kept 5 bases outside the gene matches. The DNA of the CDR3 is TGTGCCAGCAGAAAGGGACAGTACACAGATACGCAGTATTTT. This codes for CASRKGQYTDTQYF.